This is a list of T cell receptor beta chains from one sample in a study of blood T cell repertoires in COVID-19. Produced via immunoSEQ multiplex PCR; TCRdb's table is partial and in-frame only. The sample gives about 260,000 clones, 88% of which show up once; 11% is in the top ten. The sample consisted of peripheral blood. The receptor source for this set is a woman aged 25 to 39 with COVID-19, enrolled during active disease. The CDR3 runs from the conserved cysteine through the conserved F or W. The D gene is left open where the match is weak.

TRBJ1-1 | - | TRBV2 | CASSRDTTEAFF | TGTGCCAGCAGTCGGGACACCACTGAAGCTTTCTTT
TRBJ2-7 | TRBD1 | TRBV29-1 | CSALQGVGEQYF | TGCAGCGCCCTACAGGGGGTGGGCGAGCAGTACTTC
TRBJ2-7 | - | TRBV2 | CASYHRDHEQYF | TGTGCCAGCTACCACAGGGACCACGAGCAGTACTTC
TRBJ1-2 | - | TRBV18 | CASSPARANYGYTF | TGTGCCAGCTCACCGGCCAGGGCGAACTATGGCTACACCTTC
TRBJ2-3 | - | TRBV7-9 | CASSFSSTDTQYF | TGTGCCAGCAGCTTTTCTAGCACAGATACGCAGTATTTT
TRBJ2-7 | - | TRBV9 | CASSPERGHGYTSSYEQYF | TGTGCCAGCAGCCCAGAGCGGGGACACGGTTATACGAGCTCCTACGAGCAGTACTTC
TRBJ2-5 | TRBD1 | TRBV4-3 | CASSLTGGQETQYF | TGCGCCAGCAGCCTGACAGGGGGCCAAGAGACCCAGTACTTC
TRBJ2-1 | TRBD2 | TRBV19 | CASSKGLAGPNEQFF | TGTGCCAGTAGTAAGGGACTAGCGGGACCCAATGAGCAGTTCTTC
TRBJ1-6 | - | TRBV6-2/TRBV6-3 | CASSYDHRTTGRNSPLHF | TGTGCCAGCAGTTACGATCACCGAACGACAGGCAGGAATTCACCCCTCCACTTT
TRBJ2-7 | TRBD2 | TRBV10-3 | CAISTSGNREQYF | TGTGCCATCAGTACTAGCGGGAATCGCGAGCAGTACTTC
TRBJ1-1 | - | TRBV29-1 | CSKQDRQKSAFF | TGCAGCAAACAAGACAGGCAGAAGAGCGCTTTCTTT
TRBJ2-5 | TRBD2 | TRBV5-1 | CASSLEVAGGQETQYF | TGCGCCAGCAGCTTGGAGGTAGCGGGAGGGCAAGAGACCCAGTACTTC
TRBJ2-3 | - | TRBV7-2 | CASSWNRPDTQYF | TGTGCCAGCAGCTGGAACAGGCCAGATACGCAGTATTTT